Below, one T cell receptor beta chain is given with its context. It lacks a known antigen. Base quality data are lacking; no much larger clone is found one base away. The immunoSEQ Assay, a bias-controlled multiplex PCR, was used to amplify TCRbeta CDR3 regions from genomic DNA. The paper's processing steps were these. Nucleated cell counts per sample were estimated from amplification of reference gene primers within the assay. Sequence reads were collapsed and filtered to measure the absolute abundance of every unique TCRbeta CDR3 rearrangement. Productive Simpson clonality was computed per sample as the square root of Simpson's diversity index over productive rearrangements. The table was pulled from immuneACCESS by TCRdb, which kept in-frame rearrangements only. Such tables lose some clones; where checked, under half of the loss comes from unresolved V genes, and the rest has no known cause. That table supplies the V and J calls and clone size; D and trimming were determined from the DNA. Within this sample are roughly 380,000 clones, with approximately 89% of them counted one time only. The ten largest account for under 5% of the sample.

Trimming takes 2 bases from V and 3 bases from J, and the germline ends sit 10 bases apart. Inclusive of the bounding cysteine and phenylalanine, the CDR3 is 14 residues long. The CDR3 DNA has 42 bases and is translated from base 1. Reading the germline V gene (reference sequence) gives CDR1 SGHNT and CDR2 YYREEE. In Seattle, one collaborating source enrolled patients while the infection was active and tracked those patients longitudinally over the course of disease. Each collaborating institution followed its own protocols to collect whole blood in K2EDTA tubes. For TCRbeta analysis, collaborators shipped samples in one of three forms: frozen whole blood, isolated PBMCs, or DNA extracted from either of those sample types. These data are taken from a study of blood T cell repertoires in COVID-19 (dated by TCRdb to about 2020). As for the study more broadly: Collaborator samples came from the United States, Italy and Spain and covered acute and convalescent phases of COVID-19. Sample metadata almost always included a de-identified subject ID, COVID-19 status, age in years and sex. A freely available public database, intended as a resource for researchers studying the immune response to SARS-CoV-2, is where the repertoires were released. HLA class I and class II types, where available, came from metadata supplied by the sample provider rather than from assay-based typing. The prospective study material was composed of cDNA or gDNA derived from T cells, B-cell-depleted T cells, or PBMCs. Deeply sampled blood TCRbeta repertoires from subjects exposed to, actively infected with, or recovered from COVID-19 were included in the dataset. The samples were drawn from the first 160 participants of the ongoing ImmuneRACE study and from 1,254 subjects provided by 6 global collaborators.

What the research found in general, with its limitations: How much clinical and demographic metadata was included differed by source and by participant, and the metadata was provided uncurated.

This receptor was obtained from a woman aged 55-70 years with COVID-19, enrolled during active disease. Material: peripheral blood. The rearranged chain carries TRBV5-4 and TRBJ2-3; possibly the D gene is TRBD1, per 5 matching bases. Read as DNA, the sequence is TGTGCCAGCAGCTTACGGACAAAGACAGATACGCAGTATTTT. Its translation reads: CASSLRTKTDTQYF.